This T cell receptor (beta chain) appears in the sequencing data of a study of T cells expressing NK-cell markers. Findings and limits, study-wide: Of the CD8+ T cells in more than five donors, roughly 1.0-7.0% belonged to dominant NKG2C+ clonotypes. Also leading the CD3+CD56-NKG2C+ fraction in several donors were these clonotypes.

As for this clonotype: Its antigen is not known.

TCRdb reprocessed the 5' RACE reads; each CDR3 protein has one entry and no DNA is given. The repertoire table contains over 100,000 distinct CDR3 sequences. CDR1 SNHLY and CDR2 FYNNEI come from the germline V gene. The CDR3 totals 15 residues. This chain uses TRBV2 with TRBJ2-7; checking the TCRdb D call of TRBD1 is not possible without DNA. The sequence was obtained from a woman between 18 and 69 years old in good health. The sample consisted of blood T cells: a sorted CD56 or NKG2C T cell subset, CD4+ or CD8+ T cells, or bulk PBMC T cells (not recorded which). The CDR3 region is CASNGLSGQRYEQYF.